The 10 T cell receptor beta chains below were found in one sample sequenced in a study of identifying expanded T cells in peripheral blood. Sequencing was performed with immunoSEQ multiplex PCR; in TCRdb, only in-frame clones are kept and a portion is missing. The sample includes about 91,000 clones, about 87% of them seen just once. The sequencing input was blood. Every receptor here comes from a person aged 18 to 75 in good health.

In its sample, this clone was seen once. The chain joins TRBV7-9 to TRBJ1-3; D is unresolved. The CDR3 length is 14 residues. V was clipped by 0 bases and J by 1 base, with 4 bases between them. Germline lookup yields CDR1 SEHNR and CDR2 FQNEAQ (reference sequence). In nucleotides, the CDR3 is TGTGCCAGCAGCTTAGCCAAATCTGGAAACACCATATATTTT. Translation: CASSLAKSGNTIYF.

In its sample, this clone was seen once. This rearrangement joins TRBV7-2 to TRBJ2-4, with D perhaps matching TRBD1 (8 bases). Germline CDR1 and CDR2: SGHTA and FQGNSA. This CDR3 has 14 amino acids. The V and J ends lost 5 bases and 6 bases respectively, with 14 bases between them. CDR3 loop: CASSLHRGGNIQYF. The CDR3 bases are TGTGCCAGCAGCCTCCACAGGGGGGGAAACATTCAGTACTTC.

The chain uses TRBV6-4 and TRBJ2-5; 7 bases line up with TRBD2. This CDR3 is 15 amino acids long. The germline gives CDR1 MRHNA, CDR2 SNTAGT. V was clipped by 3 bases and J by 2 bases; unmatched bases: 6. This CDR3 reads CASSEGSGPQETQYF. The CDR3 bases are TGTGCCAGCAGTGAGGGTAGCGGGCCGCAAGAGACCCAGTACTTC.

V gene TRBV28 combines with J gene TRBJ2-5; a possible D gene is TRBD2 (6 bases). Germline-derived CDR1 and CDR2 are MDHEN and SYDVKM. V dropped 9 bases and J dropped 9 bases, with 11 bases sitting between them. This CDR3 is built from 10 residues. CDR3 sequence (DNA): TGTGCCAGGATTACGGGGGCCCAGTACTTC. This encodes CARITGAQYF.

The V call is TRBV30, the J call TRBJ2-6, with unresolved D. The CDR3 spans 14 residues. Trimming removed 2 bases at V and 0 bases at J, with 5 bases between. Germline V gene sequence: CDR1 GTSNPN, CDR2 SVGIG (reference sequence). Written as DNA, the CDR3 is TGTGCCTGGAGTTCGGGCTCTGGGGCCAACGTCCTGACTTTC. Translated, it gives CAWSSGSGANVLTF.

A few counts support this clone. V gene TRBV5-6 combines with J gene TRBJ2-7; D unclear. The CDR3 has 14 residues. Per germline, CDR1 SGHDT and CDR2 YYEEEE. Trimming removed 0 bases from V and 0 bases from J, with 7 bases in between. In nucleotides, the CDR3 is TGTGCCAGCAGCTTGGGTGGGATCTCCTACGAGCAGTACTTC. Amino acid sequence: CASSLGGISYEQYF. Supplemented by reference TRBV5-6 and TRBJ2-7, the full variable domain reads DAGVTQSPTHLIKTRGQQVTLRCSPKSGHDTVSWYQQALGQGPQFIFQYYEEEERQRGNFPDRFSGHQFPNYSSELNVNALLLGDSALYLCASSLGGISYEQYFGPGTRLTVT.

The chain has TRBV7-2 and TRBJ1-5, with a possible D match to TRBD1 (6 bases). This CDR3 spans 15 amino acids. Germline V lookup: CDR1 SGHTA, CDR2 FQGNSA. Trimming shortened V by 4 bases and J by 6 bases, and 16 bases separated the two germline ends. This CDR3 is CASSWAGAQGQPQHF. In nucleotides, the CDR3 is TGTGCCAGCAGCTGGGCGGGGGCGCAAGGTCAGCCCCAGCATTTT. Combining the CDR3 with reference TRBV7-2 and TRBJ1-5 gives the whole variable domain GAGVSQSPSNKVTEKGKDVELRCDPISGHTALYWYRQSLGQGLEFLIYFQGNSAPDKSGLPSDRFSAERTGGSVSTLTIQRTQQEDSAVYLCASSWAGAQGQPQHFGDGTRLSIL.

This rearrangement joins TRBV7-9 to TRBJ2-6; unclear D gene. CDR1 and CDR2 from the germline V gene are SEHNR and FQNEAQ (reference sequence). The V end lost 1 base, the J end lost 0 bases, and 10 bases lay between the germline ends. The CDR3 contains 17 residues. This chain's CDR3 is CASSLVTSSSGANVLTF. In DNA form, the CDR3 reads TGTGCCAGCAGCTTAGTTACGTCGAGCTCTGGGGCCAACGTCCTGACTTTC.

For the CDR3, the DNA is TGTGCCAGCAGCCGGTCTAGCGGGGGGGATACCGGGGAGCTGTTTTTT. Translating gives CASSRSSGGDTGELFF. This chain links TRBV4-2 with TRBJ2-2; 12 nucleotides match TRBD2. Losses at the gene ends were 4 bases for V and 5 bases for J; bases not matched to a gene: 5. There are 16 residues in the CDR3. Germline CDR1 reads LGHNA; CDR2 reads YNFKEQ.

V gene TRBV19 combines with J gene TRBJ2-7; D call uncertain. This CDR3 has 13 amino acids. Germline CDR1 is LNHDA and CDR2 is SQIVND (reference sequence). V lost 5 bases and J 1 base, leaving 9 bases between the germline ends. The CDR3 spells CASSEGLSYEQYF. DNA of the CDR3: TGTGCCAGTAGTGAAGGGTTATCCTACGAGCAGTACTTC. Full variable domain (rest looked up from reference TRBV19 and TRBJ2-7): DGGITQSPKYLFRKEGQNVTLSCEQNLNHDAMYWYRQDPGQGLRLIYYSQIVNDFQKGDIAEGYSVSREKKESFPLTVTSAQKNPTAFYLCASSEGLSYEQYFGPGTRLTVT.